The 25 T cell receptor beta chains presented below share a single source sample, sequenced in a study of T cell changes during pregnancy in multiple sclerosis. The data were produced by immunoSEQ multiplex PCR, yet TCRdb's version contains in-frame clones alone and is incomplete. The sample yields 45,000 to 55,000 clones, 80% to 90% seen once. Source: peripheral blood, taken in the first trimester of pregnancy. All receptors come from a female donor with multiple sclerosis, enrolled in a pregnancy study.

The CDR3 region has the DNA TGTGCCAGCAGTTTTTGGGGCGGGAACACTGAAGCTTTCTTT. It codes for CASSFWGGNTEAFF. The chain employs TRBV28 and TRBJ1-1, with D possibly being TRBD1 (5 bases). The CDR3 contains 14 residues. The germline gives CDR1 MDHEN, CDR2 SYDVKM. The V end was cut by 3 bases, the J end by 1 base, with 9 bases between.

This clone has only one observation. Within the sample, other DNA sequences also encode this same CDR3. The gene calls are TRBV20-1 and TRBJ1-1; no clear D. Deletions cut 3 bases from V and 1 base from J, with 3 bases between. CDR3 length equals 11 residues. Germline CDR1 is DFQATT and CDR2 is SNEGSKA (reference sequence). CDR3 in amino acids: CSASGNTEAFF. The CDR3 DNA sequence: TGCAGTGCTAGCGGGAACACTGAAGCTTTCTTT.

The chain has TRBV7-2 and TRBJ2-5, with D possibly TRBD2 on 5 matching bases. V lost 5 bases to trimming and J lost 10 bases, with 17 bases between them. The CDR3 is 13 amino acids. Germline CDR1 reads SGHTA; CDR2 reads FQGNSA. CDR3 residues: CASSPYGGIGQYF. The DNA for the CDR3 is TGTGCCAGCAGCCCCTACGGAGGAATCGGCCAGTACTTC.

This clone was found a few times. The V call is TRBV2, the J call TRBJ1-2; 9 nucleotides align to TRBD1. The length of the CDR3 is 14 residues. V gave up 8 bases and J gave up 4 bases; unmatched junction bases: 8. From germline, CDR1 is SNHLY and CDR2 FYNNEI. The CDR3 nucleotides read TGTGCCAGCGGAACCACAGGGGGCGGCTATGGCTACACCTTC. Translation: CASGTTGGGYGYTF.

The gene calls are TRBV6-1 and TRBJ2-5; D ambiguous. V was cut by 5 bases and J by 2 bases, with 18 bases left in between. The germline CDR1 and CDR2 sequences are MNHNS and SASEGT. The CDR3 is 16 residues long. CDR3 nucleotides: TGTGCCAGCAGTAAAGAATTGATTGGCCCTCAAGAGACCCAGTACTTC. Translating it yields CASSKELIGPQETQYF.

The genes are TRBV9 and TRBJ2-3, with TRBD2 identical over 15 bases. Germline V gene lookup returns CDR1 SGDLS and CDR2 YYNGEE. The junction had 5 bases not matched to a gene; V was cut back by 0 bases and J by 6 bases. There are 17 residues in the CDR3. In nucleotides, the CDR3 is TGTGCCAGCAGCGTAGCAGCCGGGACTAGCGGGGGGGATACGCAGTATTTT. Translating gives CASSVAAGTSGGDTQYF.

This chain links TRBV15 with TRBJ2-7; D not resolved. The CDR3 consists of 14 residues. V lost 0 bases, J lost 2 bases, and 8 bases lay in between. CDR1 is LNHNV and CDR2 is YYDKDF in the germline V gene (reference sequence). CDR3 coding DNA: TGTGCCACCAGCAGAGAGGCCCAGGCCTACGAGCAGTACTTC. Protein sequence: CATSREAQAYEQYF.

The chain uses TRBV7-2 and TRBJ2-5; 10 bases align to TRBD2. Germline V CDR1 and CDR2: SGHTA, FQGNSA. This CDR3 contains 14 residues. Losses at the gene ends were 6 bases for V and 3 bases for J; bases not matched to a gene: 4. The CDR3 bases are TGTGCCAGCAGTCCCGGACTAGCGGAAGAGACCCAGTACTTC. This translates into CASSPGLAEETQYF. The full variable domain, in which reference TRBV7-2 and TRBJ2-5 provide the parts outside the CDR3, is GAGVSQSPSNKVTEKGKDVELRCDPISGHTALYWYRQSLGQGLEFLIYFQGNSAPDKSGLPSDRFSAERTGGSVSTLTIQRTQQEDSAVYLCASSPGLAEETQYFGPGTRLLVL.

The rearrangement uses TRBV6-6 and TRBJ1-1, with D maybe TRBD1 (5 bases). CDR3 length: 13 residues. Germline-derived CDR1 and CDR2 are MNHNY and SVGAGI (reference sequence). Trimming took 2 bases from V and 4 from J, leaving 8 bases between them. The CDR3: CASSYVGPTEAFF. CDR3 nucleotides: TGTGCCAGCAGTTACGTGGGGCCCACTGAAGCTTTCTTT.

The rearrangement links TRBV21-1 to TRBJ1-2. TRBV21-1 is a known pseudogene. The CDR3 length is 12 residues. CDR3 coding DNA: TGTGCCAGCAGCAAAAGTTACGGTGGCTACACCTTC. This translates into CASSKSYGGYTF.

The chain joins TRBV7-9 to TRBJ1-4; no clear D. V lost 2 bases and J lost 8, with 15 bases in between. There are 15 residues in the CDR3. Germline CDR1 and CDR2: SEHNR and FQNEAQ (reference sequence). CDR3 coding DNA: TGTGCCAGCAGCTTATCCGTAGTCGCGGGGGAAAAACTGTTTTTT. Protein sequence: CASSLSVVAGEKLFF.

In the case of this clone: One end of the junction varies from germline; a read error may be responsible. The rearrangement uses TRBV6-4 and TRBJ1-2, with a possible D match to TRBD1 (5 bases). CDR1 and CDR2 from the germline V gene are MRHNA and SNTAGT. The CDR3 length is 10 residues. CDR3 region: CASSDSGRGW. As DNA, the CDR3 is TGTGCCAGCAGTGACTCAGGGAGGGGTTGG.

This chain links TRBV4-2 with TRBJ1-3; D remains ambiguous. The CDR3 runs to 16 residues. CDR1 is LGHNA, CDR2 YNFKEQ, per germline. V shed 1 base and J shed 1 base, with 11 bases lying between them. This chain's CDR3 is CASSQAAAESGNTIYF. The CDR3 DNA follows: TGTGCCAGCAGCCAAGCTGCGGCGGAGTCTGGAAACACCATATATTTT.

In DNA, the CDR3 is TGTGCCAGCAGGACTCAGGGGGGTGGGGCCAACGTCCTGACTTTC. It encodes CASRTQGGGANVLTF. The chain employs TRBV11-1 and TRBJ2-6, with TRBD1 as a possible D gene (7 bases). Germline loops: CDR1 SGHAT, CDR2 FQDESV (reference sequence). The CDR3 is made up of 15 amino acids. Trimming removed 6 bases from V and 3 bases from J, with 12 bases in between.

The genes are TRBV6-1 and TRBJ1-6; D may be TRBD1 (6 bases). The CDR3 is 15 residues long. The germline V gene has CDR1 MNHNS and CDR2 SASEGT. V lost 7 bases and J lost 2, with 12 bases in between. CDR3 DNA sequence: TGTGCCAGCATTCGGGACACCACCTATAATTCACCCCTCCACTTT. Translated, it gives CASIRDTTYNSPLHF.

This chain joins TRBV5-4 and TRBJ2-7; 9 nucleotides line up with TRBD1. Germline V CDR1 and CDR2: SGHNT, YYREEE (reference sequence). The CDR3 covers 15 residues. V was pared by 4 bases and J by 4 bases, with 9 bases of the junction left unmatched. DNA of the CDR3: TGTGCCAGCAGCCACCCGGGACAGGGTAAATACGAGCAGTACTTC. This translates into CASSHPGQGKYEQYF.

This clone occurred once. The sample holds other DNA sequences that translate to the same CDR3. The chain couples TRBV7-9 to TRBJ2-3; D unresolved. CDR1 and CDR2 from the germline V gene are SEHNR and FQNEAQ (reference sequence). The V end was cut by 2 bases, the J end by 4 bases, with 4 bases between. This CDR3 has 12 residues. DNA for the CDR3: TGTGCCAGCAGCTTAATCGCAGATACGCAGTATTTT. Amino acid sequence: CASSLIADTQYF. Combining the CDR3 with reference TRBV7-9 and TRBJ2-3 gives the whole variable domain DTGVSQNPRHKITKRGQNVTFRCDPISEHNRLYWYRQTLGQGPEFLTYFQNEAQLEKSRLLSDRFSAERPKGSFSTLEIQRTEQGDSAMYLCASSLIADTQYFGPGTRLTVL.

V is TRBV13 and J is TRBJ2-7; no definite D call. V lost 0 bases to trimming and J lost 0 bases, with 6 bases between them. The CDR3 contains 14 residues. In germline, CDR1 is PRHDT, CDR2 FYEKMQ (reference sequence). CDR3 sequence: CASSLGLSSYEQYF. Written as DNA, the CDR3 is TGTGCCAGCAGCTTAGGACTAAGCTCCTACGAGCAGTACTTC.

V is TRBV5-1 and J is TRBJ2-3; 12 positions match TRBD2. Trimming at V came to 4 bases and at J to 5 bases, leaving 8 bases not matched to a gene. The germline V gene encodes CDR1 SGHRS and CDR2 YFSETQ. The CDR3 length is 16 residues. The CDR3 region is CASSTTSGGLKDTQYF. The CDR3 nucleotides are TGCGCCAGCAGCACTACTAGCGGGGGGCTAAAAGATACGCAGTATTTT.

The genes are TRBV15 and TRBJ2-5; D uncertain. Trimming pared 1 base from V and 4 bases from J, leaving 4 bases between. CDR1 and CDR2 (germline): LNHNV, YYDKDF (reference sequence). The CDR3 is 12 amino acids. This CDR3 is CATSRAGETQYF. CDR3 nucleotide sequence: TGTGCCACCAGCAGAGCCGGAGAGACCCAGTACTTC.

This clone was found a few times. The V call is TRBV7-2, the J call TRBJ2-1; 10 bases line up with TRBD1. In germline, CDR1 is SGHTA, CDR2 FQGNSA. The ends lost 3 bases at V and 7 bases at J; junction bases unmatched: 6. The CDR3 is 15 amino acids. The CDR3 region has the DNA TGTGCCAGCAGCTTCGACAGGGGGCGCGAGAATGAGCAGTTCTTC. Protein product: CASSFDRGRENEQFF.

The chain uses TRBV30 and TRBJ2-3; 8 positions match TRBD2. CDR3 size: 14 residues. V shed 2 bases and J 3 bases; nucleotides not matched to a gene: 4. Per germline, CDR1 GTSNPN and CDR2 SVGIG (reference sequence). CDR3 DNA: TGTGCCTGGAGTCGGGGCGGGGGGACAGATACGCAGTATTTT. This gives the protein CAWSRGGGTDTQYF. Full variable domain (remainder filled in from reference TRBV30 and TRBJ2-3): SQTIHQWPATLVQPVGSPLSLECTVEGTSNPNLYWYRQAAGRGLQLLFYSVGIGQISSEVPQNLSASRPQDRQFILSSKKLLLSDSGFYLCAWSRGGGTDTQYFGPGTRLTVL.

The chain links TRBV10-1 to TRBJ2-2; D possibly corresponds to TRBD1 (5 bases). The germline V and J ends were trimmed by 6 bases and 4 bases, with 9 bases remaining between them. The germline CDR1 and CDR2 sequences are WNHNN and SYGVQD (reference sequence). The CDR3 runs to 13 residues. CDR3 region: CASRGPGTGELFF. The DNA of the CDR3 is TGCGCCAGCAGGGGGCCGGGCACCGGGGAGCTGTTTTTT.

This clone was seen a handful of times. This chain uses TRBV19 with TRBJ1-5; D is unclear. The germline gives CDR1 LNHDA, CDR2 SQIVND (reference sequence). Trimming removed 2 bases from V and 4 bases from J, with 3 bases in between. The CDR3 consists of 12 residues. The CDR3 coding sequence is TGTGCCAGTAGTATACTAAATCAGCCCCAGCATTTT. The encoded protein is CASSILNQPQHF.

The chain joins TRBV7-2 to TRBJ2-7; 7 nucleotides align to TRBD2. CDR1 is SGHTA, CDR2 FQGNSA, per germline. The V gene end was trimmed by 1 base and the J gene end by 3 bases; junction bases not matched to a gene: 0. This CDR3 has 13 amino acids. The CDR3 bases are TGTGCCAGCAGCTTAGGGGGGGGCTACGAGCAGTACTTC. Translation: CASSLGGGYEQYF.